The rows below give T cell receptor beta chains drawn from one sample of a study of identical twins. TCRdb re-derived calls from the 5' RACE reads in MiXCR, one entry per CDR3 protein. Of around 1.7 million distinct CDR3 sequences in the sample, about 32% are singletons; the top ten hold about 0.27%. Input material: cord blood. These TCRs come from a newborn girl in good health. Both conserved end residues are part of each CDR3. The D gene is left open where the match is weak. A clone size is listed for some rows: how often the clone was seen (once, few, many), or a class if it is expanded.

few	TRBV11-2	.	TRBJ1-2	TGTGCCAGCAGCTTAGCTGGTCGGGTAGGGCTCTATGGCTACACCTTC	CASSLAGRVGLYGYTF
.	TRBV3-1	.	TRBJ2-3	TGTGCCAGCAGCCGGACTTTTACTAGCTCCTACAATGAGCAGTATTTT	CASSRTFTSSYNEQYF
.	TRBV29-1	TRBD1	TRBJ1-2	TGCAGCGCCACAGGGGCGGGGGGCTACACCTTC	CSATGAGGYTF
.	TRBV27	.	TRBJ1-5	TGTGCCAGCAGTTTATTTTCGGATAGCAATCAGCCCCAGCATTTT	CASSLFSDSNQPQHF
once	TRBV19	.	TRBJ2-3	TGTGCCAGTAGAGGGGGGCGGGAGCTGGATACGCAGTATTTT	CASRGGRELDTQYF
.	TRBV5-1	.	TRBJ2-3	TGCGCCAGCAGCTCACCGGGACTGAGAGATACGCAGTATTTT	CASSSPGLRDTQYF
.	TRBV28	.	TRBJ1-3	TGTGCCAGCACAGAGGGACGGCGCTCTGGAAACACCATATATTTT	CASTEGRRSGNTIYF
once	TRBV20-1	.	TRBJ1-5	TGCAGTGCTATAGGGGGAAGGGGCAATCAGCCCCAGCATTTT	CSAIGGRGNQPQHF
few	TRBV10-3	.	TRBJ2-5	TGTGCCATCAGTGAGCGAAGTAGATCTAGGGCTGTGGATGAGCAGTACTTC	CAISERSRSRAVDEQYF
few	TRBV27	.	TRBJ2-1	TGTGCCAGCAGTCAACCCCTCGGACTTTACAATGAGCAGTTCTTC	CASSQPLGLYNEQFF
few	TRBV5-6	.	TRBJ2-5	TGTGCCAGCAGCTTGTGGCGGTCTTTGGAGACCCAGTACTTC	CASSLWRSLETQYF
.	TRBV21-1	.	TRBJ1-6	TGTGCCAGCAGCAAAGCGCTTTTGGGGGATATAGTTTCACCCCTCCACTTT	CASSKALLGDIVSPLHF
.	TRBV28	.	TRBJ1-5	TGCGCCAGCAGTTCAGACGGGCACAATCAGCCCCAGCATTTT	CASSSDGHNQPQHF
few	TRBV20-1	.	TRBJ2-2	TGCAGTGCTAGACTTATCCCTACCGGGGAGCTGTTTTTT	CSARLIPTGELFF
many	TRBV24-1	TRBD1	TRBJ2-7	TGTGCCACCAGTGATCCGGGACAGGGCCCCTACGAGCAGTACTTC	CATSDPGQGPYEQYF
.	TRBV7-2	.	TRBJ2-7	TGTGCCAGCAGCTTAATAGTGAATCGCTACGAGCAGTACTTC	CASSLIVNRYEQYF
.	TRBV27	TRBD1	TRBJ1-2	TGTGCCAGCAGTTTTCTAGTCAGGGGGCAAGTAGATGGCTACACCTTC	CASSFLVRGQVDGYTF
.	TRBV7-8	.	TRBJ2-1	TGTGCCAGCAGCTTAGGGGCCTCCGGCTACTCCTACAATGAGCAGTTCTTC	CASSLGASGYSYNEQFF
few	TRBV11-2	.	TRBJ2-7	TGTGCCAGCAGCTTCCGGGACGGATACGAGCAGTACTTC	CASSFRDGYEQYF
many	TRBV6-6	.	TRBJ1-2	TGTGCCAGCAGTTACTCAGGGACACGAGCAACTAACTATGGCTACACCTTC	CASSYSGTRATNYGYTF
.	TRBV6-6	TRBD1	TRBJ1-2	TGTGCCAGCAGAGACGACAGGGAAAAAGGCTACACCTTC	CASRDDREKGYTF
.	TRBV30	TRBD1	TRBJ1-2	TGTGCCTTACTCAGGGGGGACTATGGCTACACCTTC	CALLRGDYGYTF
.	TRBV3-1	TRBD1	TRBJ2-7	TGTGCCAGCAGCCTACTCACAGGGGGTTCGTTCCACGAGCAGTACTTC	CASSLLTGGSFHEQYF
.	TRBV28	.	TRBJ2-4	TGTGCCAGCAGTTTCCAGATGACAGGAAACATTCAGCACTTC	CASSFQMTGNIQHF
few	TRBV4-1	.	TRBJ2-5	TGCGCCAGCAGCCCGCGGACGAGGATGGGGCAAGAGACCCAGTACTTC	CASSPRTRMGQETQYF
.	TRBV12-1	.	TRBJ2-7	TGTGCCAGCAGCTACGGACTATCCTACTACGAGCAGTACTTC	CASSYGLSYYEQYF
.	TRBV7-2	.	TRBJ2-7	TGTGCCAGCAGCTTAGCCGGTGGGCCCTCCTCCTACAATGAGCAGTACTTC	CASSLAGGPSSYNEQYF
.	TRBV28	.	TRBJ2-1	TGTGCCAGCGACTTCGCTGCGGGTGAGCAGTTCTTC	CASDFAAGEQFF
few	TRBV5-1	.	TRBJ2-7	TGCGCCAGCAGTTCGGATGTGGGGTCCGAGCAGTACTTC	CASSSDVGSEQYF
.	TRBV6-5	.	TRBJ2-2	TGTGCCAGCAGCGTCCTTAAGACAGGGGAGCTGTTTTTT	CASSVLKTGELFF
.	TRBV28	.	TRBJ1-1	TGTGCCAGCAGTTTGGGGGAATCGGACACTGAAGCTTTCTTT	CASSLGESDTEAFF
few	TRBV11-2	TRBD2	TRBJ2-3	TGTGCCAGCAGCTATATTTGGGTAGCGGGGGCCACAGATACGCAGTATTTT	CASSYIWVAGATDTQYF
.	TRBV7-2	.	TRBJ1-1	TGTGCCAGCAGCTTAGAGGGCGGGGGCCTTGAAGCTTTCTTT	CASSLEGGGLEAFF
.	TRBV6-1	.	TRBJ2-1	TGTGCCAGCAGTGATTGGCTAGGGAGCTACAATGAACAGTTCTTC	CASSDWLGSYNEQFF
.	TRBV12-3/TRBV12-4	.	TRBJ1-1	TGTGCCAGCTTCGGCCAAGTTAAGAACACTGACGCTTTCTTT	CASFGQVKNTDAFF
.	TRBV2	.	TRBJ2-1	TGTGCCAGCAGTGAAGCGCTTGGGGCCTACAATGAGCAGTTCTTC	CASSEALGAYNEQFF
.	TRBV11-2	.	TRBJ2-5	TGTGCCAGCAGCTTCGGGGGGCTCAATGAGCAGTACTTC	CASSFGGLNEQYF
many	TRBV20-1	.	TRBJ2-3	TGCAGTGCTAGAGATCGGGCCAACGACTGGGATACGCAGTATTTT	CSARDRANDWDTQYF
.	TRBV5-1	TRBD1	TRBJ1-5	TGCGCCAGCAGCCCCGGGACAGGGGGTGTGAGCAATCAGCCCCAGCATTTT	CASSPGTGGVSNQPQHF
once	TRBV29-1	.	TRBJ1-2	TGCAGCGTTGAATGGTTAGGGGACTTTAACTATGGCCACACCTTC	CSVEWLGDFNYGHTF
.	TRBV27	TRBD1	TRBJ1-6	TGTGCCAGCAGTTTAAGGGGGCGCTTTGATTCACCCCTCCACTTT	CASSLRGRFDSPLHF
few	TRBV6-6	TRBD1	TRBJ1-5	TGTGCCAGCAGTCCTACAGGGGGAAATAATCAGCCCCAGCATTTT	CASSPTGGNNQPQHF
.	TRBV10-3	TRBD2	TRBJ2-1	TGTGCCATCAACTCCAGGACTAGCGGGGGGAAAAATGAGCAGTTCTTC	CAINSRTSGGKNEQFF
.	TRBV24-1	TRBD1	TRBJ1-1	TGTGCCACCAGTGATCGCCGGGACAGGGGATTGAACACTGAAGCTTTCTTT	CATSDRRDRGLNTEAFF
few	TRBV5-8	TRBD1	TRBJ1-5	TGTGCCAGCAGATTGACAGGGTCAAAGCCCCAGCATTTT	CASRLTGSKPQHF